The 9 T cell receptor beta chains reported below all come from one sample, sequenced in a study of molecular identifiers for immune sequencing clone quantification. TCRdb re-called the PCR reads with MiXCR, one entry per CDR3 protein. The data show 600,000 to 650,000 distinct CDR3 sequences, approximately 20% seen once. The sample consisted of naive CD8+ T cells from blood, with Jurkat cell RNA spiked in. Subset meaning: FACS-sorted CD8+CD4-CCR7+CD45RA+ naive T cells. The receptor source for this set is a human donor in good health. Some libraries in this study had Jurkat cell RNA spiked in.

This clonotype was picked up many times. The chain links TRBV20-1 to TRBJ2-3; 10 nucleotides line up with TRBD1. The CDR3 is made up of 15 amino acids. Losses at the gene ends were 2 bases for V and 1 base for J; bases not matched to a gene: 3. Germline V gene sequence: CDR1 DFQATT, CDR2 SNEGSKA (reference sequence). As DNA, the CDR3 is TGCAGTGCTAGAACCGGGACAGGGGGCACAGATACGCAGTATTTT. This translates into CSARTGTGGTDTQYF.

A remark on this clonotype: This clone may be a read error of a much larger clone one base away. The CDR3 sequence: CASSQAPGPYSYEQYF. CDR3 bases: TGCGCCAGCAGCCAAGCTCCAGGCCCTTACTCCTACGAGCAGTACTTC. This chain links TRBV4-1 with TRBJ2-7; D ambiguous. CDR1 and CDR2 (germline): MGHRA, YSYEKL. V was pared by 1 base and J by 0 bases, with 13 bases between. CDR3 length equals 16 residues.

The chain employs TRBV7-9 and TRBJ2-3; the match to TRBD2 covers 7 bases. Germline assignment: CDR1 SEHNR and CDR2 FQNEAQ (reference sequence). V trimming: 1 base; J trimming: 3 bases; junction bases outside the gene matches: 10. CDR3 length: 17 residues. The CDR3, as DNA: TGTGCCAGCAGCTTAGGGGGACTAACCCTGGGGACAGATACGCAGTATTTT. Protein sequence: CASSLGGLTLGTDTQYF.

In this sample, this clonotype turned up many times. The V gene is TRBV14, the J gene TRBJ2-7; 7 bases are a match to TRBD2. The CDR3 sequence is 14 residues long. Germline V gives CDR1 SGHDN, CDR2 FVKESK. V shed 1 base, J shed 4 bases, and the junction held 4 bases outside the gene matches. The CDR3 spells CASSQGGLVYEQYF. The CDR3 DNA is TGTGCCAGCAGCCAAGGCGGACTAGTTTACGAGCAGTACTTC.

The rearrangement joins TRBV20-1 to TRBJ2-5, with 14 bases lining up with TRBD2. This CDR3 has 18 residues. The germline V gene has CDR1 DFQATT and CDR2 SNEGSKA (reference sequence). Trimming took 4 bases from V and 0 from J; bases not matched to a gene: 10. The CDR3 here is CSATLTSGGGSYQETQYF. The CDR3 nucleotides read TGCAGTGCTACCCTGACTAGCGGGGGGGGGTCGTACCAAGAGACCCAGTACTTC.

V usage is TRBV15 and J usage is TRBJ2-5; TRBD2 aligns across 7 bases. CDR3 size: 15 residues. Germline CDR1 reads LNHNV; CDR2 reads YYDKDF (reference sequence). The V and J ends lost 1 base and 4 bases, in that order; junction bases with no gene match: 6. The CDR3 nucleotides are TGTGCCACCAGCAGAGTGTCTGGCGGGAGAGAGACCCAGTACTTC. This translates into CATSRVSGGRETQYF. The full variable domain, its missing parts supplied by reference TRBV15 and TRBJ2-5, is DAMVIQNPRYQVTQFGKPVTLSCSQTLNHNVMYWYQQKSSQAPKLLFHYYDKDFNNEADTPDNFQSRRPNTSFCFLDIRSPGLGDTAMYLCATSRVSGGRETQYFGPGTRLLVL.

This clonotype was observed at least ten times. CDR3 coding DNA: TGTGCCAGCAGCCCCCGGACAGTTTCTGCCTACGAGCAGTACTTC. It translates to CASSPRTVSAYEQYF. The rearrangement joins TRBV13 to TRBJ2-7, with D perhaps TRBD1 (6 bases). Trimming shortened V by 5 bases and J by 2 bases, and 16 bases separated the two germline ends. The CDR3 has 15 residues. Germline V gives CDR1 PRHDT, CDR2 FYEKMQ (reference sequence).

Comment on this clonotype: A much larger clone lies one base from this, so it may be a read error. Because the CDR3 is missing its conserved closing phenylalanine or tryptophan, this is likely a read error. The CDR3 DNA reads TGCGCCAGCAGCCAAGATCAGCTAGGGGCGTACGAGCAGTACCTC. Its translation: CASSQDQLGAYEQYL. The chain employs TRBV4-1 and TRBJ2-7, with a weak D call TRBD1 (5 bases). Trimming took off 0 bases at V and 4 bases at J, with 13 bases between the two ends. The CDR3 totals 15 residues. Germline-derived CDR1 and CDR2 are MGHRA and YSYEKL.

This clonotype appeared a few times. The CDR3 bases are TGTGCCACCAGTGAAACGTCGGACAGGGGAGAGACCCAGTACTTC. Its translation: CATSETSDRGETQYF. This sequence joins TRBV24-1 and TRBJ2-5; 9 nucleotides agree with TRBD1. Trimming removed 4 bases from V and 4 bases from J; junction bases left unmatched: 6. CDR3 length equals 15 residues. Germline CDR1 KGHDR, CDR2 SFDVKD.